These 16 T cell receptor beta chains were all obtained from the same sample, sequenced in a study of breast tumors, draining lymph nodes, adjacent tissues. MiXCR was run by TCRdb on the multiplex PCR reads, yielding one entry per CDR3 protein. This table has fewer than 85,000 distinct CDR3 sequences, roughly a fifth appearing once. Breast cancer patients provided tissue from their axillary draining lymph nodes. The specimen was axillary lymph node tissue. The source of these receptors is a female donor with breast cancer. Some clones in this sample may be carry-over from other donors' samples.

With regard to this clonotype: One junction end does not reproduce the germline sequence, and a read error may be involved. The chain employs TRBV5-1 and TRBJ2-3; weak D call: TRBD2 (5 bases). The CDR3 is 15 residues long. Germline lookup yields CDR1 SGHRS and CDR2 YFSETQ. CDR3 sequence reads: CASSLGGSSTDTRYF. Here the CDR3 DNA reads TGCGCCAGCAGCTTGGGCGGGTCTAGCACAGATACGCGGTATTTT.

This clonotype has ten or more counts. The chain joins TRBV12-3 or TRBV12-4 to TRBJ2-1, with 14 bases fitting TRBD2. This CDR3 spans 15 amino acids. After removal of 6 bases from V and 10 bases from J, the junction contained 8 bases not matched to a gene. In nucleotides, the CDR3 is TGTGCCAGCAGGATCGGGACTAGCGGGAGCAGGGAGCAGTTCTTC. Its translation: CASRIGTSGSREQFF.

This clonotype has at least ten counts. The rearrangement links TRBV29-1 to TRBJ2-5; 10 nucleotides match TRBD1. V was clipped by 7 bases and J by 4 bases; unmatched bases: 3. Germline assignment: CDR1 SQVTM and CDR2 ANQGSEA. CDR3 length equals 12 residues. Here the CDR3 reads CSAWTGGETQYF. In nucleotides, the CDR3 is TGCAGCGCCTGGACAGGGGGAGAGACCCAGTACTTC.

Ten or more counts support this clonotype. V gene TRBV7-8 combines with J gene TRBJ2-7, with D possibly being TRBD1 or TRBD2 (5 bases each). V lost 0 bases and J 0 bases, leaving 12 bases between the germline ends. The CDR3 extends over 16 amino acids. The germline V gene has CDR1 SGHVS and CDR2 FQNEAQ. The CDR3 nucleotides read TGTGCCAGCAGCTTAGCCGTCGGGACGAGCTCCTACGAGCAGTACTTC. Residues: CASSLAVGTSSYEQYF.

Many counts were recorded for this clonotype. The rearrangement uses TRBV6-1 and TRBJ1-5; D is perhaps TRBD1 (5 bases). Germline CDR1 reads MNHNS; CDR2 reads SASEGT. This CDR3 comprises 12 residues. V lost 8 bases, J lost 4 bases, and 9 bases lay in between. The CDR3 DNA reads TGTGCCAGCTCACCAGGGAATCAGCCCCAGCATTTT. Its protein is CASSPGNQPQHF.

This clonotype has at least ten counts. CDR3 sequence reads: CASSSPPAAYNEQFF. CDR3 DNA: TGTGCCAGCAGTTCCCCCCCGGCCGCCTACAATGAGCAGTTCTTC. The rearrangement joins TRBV6-4 to TRBJ2-1, with D hard to call. Per the germline V gene, CDR1 is MRHNA and CDR2 is SNTAGT. The CDR3 has 15 residues. V gave up 5 bases and J gave up 2 bases, with 13 bases separating them.

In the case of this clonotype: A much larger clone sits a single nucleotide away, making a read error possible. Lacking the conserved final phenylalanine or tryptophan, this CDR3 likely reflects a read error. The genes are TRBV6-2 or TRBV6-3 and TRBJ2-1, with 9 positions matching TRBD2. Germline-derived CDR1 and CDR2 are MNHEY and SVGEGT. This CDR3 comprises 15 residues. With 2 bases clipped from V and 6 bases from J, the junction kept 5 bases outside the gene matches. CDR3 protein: CASSYEAGGVNEQFS. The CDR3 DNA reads TGTGCCAGCAGTTACGAGGCGGGAGGGGTCAATGAGCAGTTCTCC.

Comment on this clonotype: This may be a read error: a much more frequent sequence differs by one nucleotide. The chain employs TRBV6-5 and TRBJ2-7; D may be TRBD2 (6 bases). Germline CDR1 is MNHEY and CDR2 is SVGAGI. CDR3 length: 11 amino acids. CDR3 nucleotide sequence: TGCGCCACGGGAGCCGCCTACGAGCAGTGCTTC. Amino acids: CATGAAYEQCF.

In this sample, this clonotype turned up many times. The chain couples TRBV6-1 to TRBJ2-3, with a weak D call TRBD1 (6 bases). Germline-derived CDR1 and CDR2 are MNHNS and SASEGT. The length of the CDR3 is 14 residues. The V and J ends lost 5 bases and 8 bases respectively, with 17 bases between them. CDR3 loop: CASSPPDRPRTQYF. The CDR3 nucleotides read TGTGCCAGCAGTCCGCCCGACAGGCCACGTACGCAGTATTTT.

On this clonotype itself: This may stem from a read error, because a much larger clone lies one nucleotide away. In DNA, the CDR3 is TGTGCCAGCAGCCCAAGACTAGCTCCTCACTACGAGCAGTACTTC. Its translation: CASSPRLAPHYEQYF. The chain joins TRBV3-1 to TRBJ2-7; 7 nucleotides line up with TRBD2. CDR3 size: 15 residues. Germline values: CDR1 LGHDT, CDR2 YNNKEL (reference sequence). The ends lost 4 bases at V and 3 bases at J; junction bases unmatched: 9.

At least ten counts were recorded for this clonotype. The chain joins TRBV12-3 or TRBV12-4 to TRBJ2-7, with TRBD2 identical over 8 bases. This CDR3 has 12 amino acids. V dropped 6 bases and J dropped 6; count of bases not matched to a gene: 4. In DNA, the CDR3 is TGTGCCAGCAGGGGACTAGAGGGCGAGCAGTACTTC. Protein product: CASRGLEGEQYF.

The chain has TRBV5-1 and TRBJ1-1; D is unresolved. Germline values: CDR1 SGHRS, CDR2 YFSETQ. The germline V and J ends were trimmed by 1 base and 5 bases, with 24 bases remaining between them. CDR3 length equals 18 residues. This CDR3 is CASSLSGSLGVVPTEAFF. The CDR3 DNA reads TGCGCCAGCAGCTTGTCAGGCTCACTAGGCGTAGTCCCTACTGAAGCTTTCTTT.

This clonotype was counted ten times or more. The CDR3 region has the DNA TGTGCCAGCAGCCAACCTCCCTACGAGCAGTACTTC. This sequence encodes CASSQPPYEQYF. The chain employs TRBV7-2 and TRBJ2-7; D uncertain. This CDR3 contains 12 residues. Germline-derived CDR1 and CDR2 are SGHTA and FQGNSA. V gave up 5 bases and J gave up 2 bases, with 7 bases separating them.

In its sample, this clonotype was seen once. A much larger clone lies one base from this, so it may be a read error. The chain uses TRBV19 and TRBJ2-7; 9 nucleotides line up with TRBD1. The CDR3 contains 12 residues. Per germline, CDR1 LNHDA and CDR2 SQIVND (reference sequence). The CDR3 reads CAGSGTGGQQYF. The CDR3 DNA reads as TGTGCCGGTAGTGGAACAGGGGGCCAGCAGTACTTC.

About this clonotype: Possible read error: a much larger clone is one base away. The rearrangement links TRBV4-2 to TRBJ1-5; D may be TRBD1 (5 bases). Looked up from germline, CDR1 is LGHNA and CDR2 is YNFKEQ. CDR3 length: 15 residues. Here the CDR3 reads CASSPYRTSNQPQRF. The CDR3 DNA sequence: TGTGCCAGCAGCCCATACAGGACGAGCAATCAGCCCCAGCGTTTT.

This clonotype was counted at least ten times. CDR3 DNA: TGTGCCAGCAGCTCGGGACAGCCAAACTATGGCTACACCTTC. As protein: CASSSGQPNYGYTF. V is TRBV7-9 and J is TRBJ1-2, with 7 nucleotides matching TRBD1. This CDR3 region has 14 residues. The junction had 4 bases not matched to a gene; V was cut back by 4 bases and J by 2 bases. The germline V gene encodes CDR1 SEHNR and CDR2 FQNEAQ (reference sequence).